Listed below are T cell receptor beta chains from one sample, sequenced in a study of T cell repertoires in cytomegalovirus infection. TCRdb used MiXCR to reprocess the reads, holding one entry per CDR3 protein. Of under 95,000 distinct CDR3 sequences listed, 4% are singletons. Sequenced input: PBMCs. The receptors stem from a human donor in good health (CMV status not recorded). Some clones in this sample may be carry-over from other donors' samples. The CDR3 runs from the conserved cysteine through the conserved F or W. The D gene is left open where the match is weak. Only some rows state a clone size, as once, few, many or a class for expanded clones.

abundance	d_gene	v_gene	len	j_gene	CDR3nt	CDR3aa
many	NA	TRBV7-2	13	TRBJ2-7	TGTGCCAGCAGCTTGACAGCCCCATACGAGCAGTACTTC	CASSLTAPYEQYF
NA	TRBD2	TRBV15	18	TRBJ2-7	TGTGCCACCAGCAGAGATCCCCCGACTAGCGGGAGGGTCTACGAGCAGTACTTC	CATSRDPPTSGRVYEQYF
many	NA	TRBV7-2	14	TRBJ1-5	TGTGCCAGCAGCTTACGCGGGAAGGGGCAGCCCCAGCATTTT	CASSLRGKGQPQHF
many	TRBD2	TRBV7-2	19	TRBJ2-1	TGTGCCAGCAGCCCTAGACTAGCGGGGGGATCTCACCATTACAATGAGCAGTTCTTC	CASSPRLAGGSHHYNEQFF
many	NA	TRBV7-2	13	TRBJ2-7	TGTGCCAGCAGCGCCCTAATGACTAGCGAGCAGTACTTC	CASSALMTSEQYF
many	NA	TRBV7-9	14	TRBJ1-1	TGTGCCAGCAGCGTCAATTTTGGGAACACTGAAGCTTTCTTT	CASSVNFGNTEAFF
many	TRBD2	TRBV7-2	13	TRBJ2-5	TGTGCCAGCAGCTGGACTAGAATTGAGACCCAGTACTTC	CASSWTRIETQYF
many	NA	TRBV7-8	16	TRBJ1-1	TGTGCCAGCAGCCCTGCGTCGTTTAGGGCGAACACTGAAGCTTTCTTT	CASSPASFRANTEAFF
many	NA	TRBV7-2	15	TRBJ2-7	TGTGCCAGCAGCAACTACAGGGTTGGGGACTACGAGCAGTACTTC	CASSNYRVGDYEQYF
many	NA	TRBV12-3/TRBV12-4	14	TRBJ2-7	TGTGCCAGCAGTTTCGGGGCATCCCCCCACGAGCAGTACTTC	CASSFGASPHEQYF
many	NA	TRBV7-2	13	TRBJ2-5	TGTGCCAGCAGCTTAGCGGGAGAAGGGACCCAGTACTTC	CASSLAGEGTQYF
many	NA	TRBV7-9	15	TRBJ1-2	TGTGCCAGCAGCTTAGCCTCGCCCGGGCTGGGCGGCTACACCTTC	CASSLASPGLGGYTF
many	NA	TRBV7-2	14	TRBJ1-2	TGTGCCAGCAGCCGAGGTCCAAAGGCCTATGGCTACACCTTC	CASSRGPKAYGYTF
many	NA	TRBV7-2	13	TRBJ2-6	TGTGCCAGCAATCGGGGTGGGGCCAACGTCCTGACTTTC	CASNRGGANVLTF
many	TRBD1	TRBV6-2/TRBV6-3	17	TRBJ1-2	TGTGCCAGCAGTTCCTCCCCCCGGACAGGCCTCAACTATGGCTACACCTTC	CASSSSPRTGLNYGYTF
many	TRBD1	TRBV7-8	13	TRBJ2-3	TGTGCCAGCAGCTTAGAGGGACAGGGCACGCAGTATTTT	CASSLEGQGTQYF
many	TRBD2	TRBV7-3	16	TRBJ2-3	TGTGCCAGCAGCTCCCCGGAGCGGGGGCCCACAAATACGCAGTATTTT	CASSSPERGPTNTQYF
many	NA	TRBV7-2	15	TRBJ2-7	TGTGCCAGCAGCTCCCGGAGCGGGTCCGCCTACGAGCAGTACTTC	CASSSRSGSAYEQYF
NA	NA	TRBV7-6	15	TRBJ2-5	TGTGCCAGCAGCTTATGTCTTGGGGCCCAAGAGACCCAGTACTTC	CASSLCLGAQETQYF
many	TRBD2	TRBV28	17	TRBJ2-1	TGTGCCAGCAGTCAAATAGCGGGAACCCCCCTTTACAATGAGCAGTTCTTC	CASSQIAGTPLYNEQFF
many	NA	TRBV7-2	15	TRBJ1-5	TGTGCCAGCAGCTCCGCGGTAACCAACAATCAGCCCCAGCATTTT	CASSSAVTNNQPQHF
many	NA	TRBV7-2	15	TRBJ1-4	TGTGCCAGCAGCTTAGGGAGCCCCCTAAGGGAAAAACTGTTTTTT	CASSLGSPLREKLFF
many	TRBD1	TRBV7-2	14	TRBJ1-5	TGTGCCAGCAGCAGACAGGGGGGCAATCAGCCCCAGCATTTT	CASSRQGGNQPQHF